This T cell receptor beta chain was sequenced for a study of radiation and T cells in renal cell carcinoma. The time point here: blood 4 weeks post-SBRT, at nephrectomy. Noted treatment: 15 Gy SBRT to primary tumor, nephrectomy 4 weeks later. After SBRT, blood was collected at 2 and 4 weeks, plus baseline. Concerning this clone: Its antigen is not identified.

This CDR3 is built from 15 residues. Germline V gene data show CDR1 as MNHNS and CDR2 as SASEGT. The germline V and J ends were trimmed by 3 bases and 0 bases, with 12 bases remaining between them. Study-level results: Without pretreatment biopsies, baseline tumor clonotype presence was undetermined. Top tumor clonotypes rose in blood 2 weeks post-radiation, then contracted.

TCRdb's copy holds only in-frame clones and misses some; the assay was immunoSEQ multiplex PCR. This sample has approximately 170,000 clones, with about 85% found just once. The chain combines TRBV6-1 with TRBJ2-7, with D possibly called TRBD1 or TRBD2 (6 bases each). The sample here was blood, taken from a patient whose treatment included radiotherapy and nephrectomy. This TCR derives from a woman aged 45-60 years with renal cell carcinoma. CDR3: CASSENWGASYEQYF. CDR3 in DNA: TGTGCCAGCAGTGAGAATTGGGGGGCCTCCTACGAGCAGTACTTC.